This entry lists 21 T cell receptor beta chains sequenced from one sample in a study of T cell responses to AZD1222 COVID-19 vaccine. Here immunoSEQ multiplex PCR was the method, and the copy in TCRdb shows in-frame clones only, minus some. The sample has roughly 140,000 clones; around 90% are singletons. The input for sequencing was peripheral blood, taken 28 days after the second AZD1222 dose. These receptors all come from an adult who received the AZD1222 COVID-19 vaccine.

This clone was seen just once. The chain couples TRBV5-1 to TRBJ2-3, with unresolved D. Trimming pared 0 bases from V and 3 bases from J, leaving 8 bases between. The CDR3 runs 14 residues. Germline values: CDR1 SGHRS, CDR2 YFSETQ. CDR3 loop: CASSLASLTDTQYF. The CDR3 region has the DNA TGCGCCAGCAGCTTGGCCTCACTGACAGATACGCAGTATTTT.

The J gene is TRBJ1-2, the V gene TRBV30; D is perhaps TRBD1 (6 bases). The V gene's germline CDR1 is GTSNPN and CDR2 SVGIG (reference sequence). The CDR3 covers 13 residues. V lost 0 bases and J lost 7, with 12 bases in between. This CDR3 is CAWSVTGDGGYTF. The CDR3 DNA reads TGTGCCTGGAGTGTGACAGGAGACGGTGGCTACACCTTC.

V is TRBV7-8 and J is TRBJ2-6, with D possibly TRBD1 on 5 matching bases. Trimming removed 7 bases at V and 0 bases at J, with 25 bases between. The CDR3 is 20 amino acids. CDR1 SGHVS and CDR2 FQNEAQ come from the germline V gene. The CDR3 loop reads CASILLTVQDLFSGANVLTF. The CDR3 nucleotides are TGTGCCAGCATCCTACTTACGGTACAGGACCTGTTCTCTGGGGCCAACGTCCTGACTTTC.

The chain recombines TRBV20-1 with TRBJ1-2; D remains unclear. The V and J ends lost 7 bases and 8 bases respectively, with 5 bases between them. CDR1 and CDR2 from the germline V gene are DFQATT and SNEGSKA (reference sequence). This CDR3 contains 8 residues. DNA of the CDR3: TGCAGTGTCAAGGGCTACACCTTC. Translation gives CSVKGYTF.

DNA of the CDR3: TGCAGCGTTGGTAGCGGGAGAGTATACGAGCAGTACTTC. Translated, it gives CSVGSGRVYEQYF. V gene TRBV29-1 combines with J gene TRBJ2-7; 9 nucleotides align to TRBD2. This CDR3 is 13 amino acids long. The ends lost 4 bases at V and 4 bases at J; junction bases unmatched: 5. The V gene's germline CDR1 is SQVTM and CDR2 ANQGSEA.

In this sample, this clone turned up once. V usage is TRBV10-2 and J usage is TRBJ1-1; 9 nucleotides line up with TRBD1. The germline gives CDR1 WSHSY, CDR2 SAAADI. The CDR3 runs to 13 residues. The trim removed 10 bases at V and 3 bases at J, leaving 6 bases unmatched. The DNA of the CDR3 is TGCGCCACCACGGGACAGGGTTACACTGAAGCTTTCTTT. Residues: CATTGQGYTEAFF.

This chain uses TRBV6-5 with TRBJ1-6, with unresolved D. The CDR3 loop spans 13 amino acids. Trimming shortened V by 5 bases and J by 8 bases, and 10 bases separated the two germline ends. CDR1 is MNHEY, CDR2 SVGAGI, per germline. DNA for the CDR3: TGTGCCAGCAGTCGGCTTGGGGATTCACCCCTCCACTTT. Its protein is CASSRLGDSPLHF.

This chain links TRBV10-3 with TRBJ2-7, with 12 bases fitting TRBD2. In germline, CDR1 is ENHRY, CDR2 SYGVKD. The ends lost 6 bases at V and 3 bases at J; junction bases unmatched: 3. This CDR3 spans 14 amino acids. The CDR3 DNA reads TGTGCCATCAGCGCGACTAGCGGGAGCTACGAGCAGTACTTC. Its translation: CAISATSGSYEQYF.

This chain joins TRBV5-8 and TRBJ2-3; D might be TRBD2 (6 bases). Germline V gene data show CDR1 as SGHTS and CDR2 as YDEGEE. V lost 6 bases to trimming and J lost 2 bases, with 16 bases between them. The CDR3 is 15 amino acids. Written as DNA, the CDR3 is TGTGCCAGCACCGCGGGGTGGGGGTCCACAGATACGCAGTATTTT. Amino acid sequence: CASTAGWGSTDTQYF.

The J gene is TRBJ1-2, the V gene TRBV18, with D unclear. With 2 bases removed from V and 4 bases from J, the gap between germline ends came to 8 bases. CDR3 size: 13 residues. The germline CDR1 and CDR2 sequences are KGHSH and LQKENI. In DNA, the CDR3 is TGTGCCAGCTCACCAAATACCTTCTATGGCTACACCTTC. Its protein is CASSPNTFYGYTF.

This clone was seen only once. The chain employs TRBV29-1 and TRBJ1-2; a possible D gene is TRBD1 (5 bases). The V end lost 0 bases, the J end lost 8 bases, and 19 bases lay between the germline ends. Germline loops: CDR1 SQVTM, CDR2 ANQGSEA. The CDR3 spans 15 residues. CDR3 loop: CSVEDWRGWGKGYTF. CDR3 coding DNA: TGCAGCGTTGAAGATTGGAGGGGTTGGGGAAAAGGCTACACCTTC. Complete variable domain (other parts from reference TRBV29-1 and TRBJ1-2): SAVISQKPSRDICQRGTSLTIQCQVDSQVTMMFWYRQQPGQSLTLIATANQGSEATYESGFVIDKFPISRPNLTFSTLTVSNMSPEDSSIYLCSVEDWRGWGKGYTFGSGTRLTVV.

The gene calls are TRBV19 and TRBJ2-1, with 11 nucleotides matching TRBD2. Germline-derived CDR1 and CDR2 are LNHDA and SQIVND (reference sequence). This CDR3 is built from 16 residues. Trimming removed 11 bases from V and 2 bases from J; junction bases left unmatched: 11. CDR3 in DNA: TGTGCCGGGGCAGTAGCGGGAGGGACACCCTACAATGAGCAGTTCTTC. Residues: CAGAVAGGTPYNEQFF.

The chain couples TRBV10-2 to TRBJ1-2; D remains unclear. The CDR3 spans 13 residues. Trimming stripped 6 bases from V and 2 bases from J, with 10 bases between. Germline V gene data show CDR1 as WSHSY and CDR2 as SAAADI. CDR3 protein: CASRVNTNYGYTF. The CDR3 nucleotides are TGCGCCAGCAGGGTAAATACAAACTATGGCTACACCTTC.

V usage is TRBV12-3 or TRBV12-4 and J usage is TRBJ2-3; 9 nucleotides match TRBD2. V lost 5 bases and J lost 5; bases outside the gene matches: 2. The CDR3 is made up of 13 amino acids. The CDR3 DNA reads as TGTGCCAGCAGTGGGACTAGCCGAGATACGCAGTATTTT. Translation: CASSGTSRDTQYF.

The V and J genes are TRBV28 and TRBJ1-5; D uncertain. V lost 2 bases and J lost 5, with 4 bases in between. There are 12 residues in the CDR3. CDR1 is MDHEN and CDR2 is SYDVKM in the germline V gene. The DNA for the CDR3 is TGTGCCAGCAGTTTAGAGGATCAGCCCCAGCATTTT. The encoded protein is CASSLEDQPQHF.

This chain links TRBV4-3 with TRBJ1-1; D is ambiguous. The germline V gene has CDR1 LGHNA and CDR2 YSLEER. V shed 2 bases and J shed 5 bases, with 9 bases lying between them. The CDR3 runs to 13 residues. The CDR3: CASSQSPVTEAFF. Here the CDR3 DNA reads TGCGCCAGCAGCCAATCCCCTGTGACTGAAGCTTTCTTT.

This rearrangement joins TRBV6-5 to TRBJ2-1; the match to TRBD2 covers 11 bases. The CDR3 extends over 15 amino acids. V shed 8 bases and J 6 bases; nucleotides not matched to a gene: 9. Germline V lookup: CDR1 MNHEY, CDR2 SVGAGI. The CDR3 bases are TGTGCCAGCGGGAATAGCGGGAGGGCCAGCAATGAGCAGTTCTTC. This codes for CASGNSGRASNEQFF.

CDR3 protein: CAWRATGYEQYF. The CDR3 region has the DNA TGTGCCTGGAGAGCCACAGGCTACGAGCAGTACTTC. The V gene is TRBV30, the J gene TRBJ2-7; tentatively, D is TRBD1 (5 bases). The CDR3 extends over 12 amino acids. Germline V gene lookup returns CDR1 GTSNPN and CDR2 SVGIG (reference sequence). Trimming left V 3 bases short and J 3 bases short, with 9 bases between.

This clone was observed once. The V and J genes are TRBV24-1 and TRBJ1-2, with 7 bases that match TRBD1. Losses at the gene ends were 5 bases for V and 5 bases for J; bases not matched to a gene: 1. CDR3 length equals 12 residues. Germline V gene lookup returns CDR1 KGHDR and CDR2 SFDVKD. The CDR3 region is CATSARGYGYTF. DNA for the CDR3: TGTGCCACCAGTGCCAGGGGGTATGGCTACACCTTC.

The V call is TRBV4-3, the J call TRBJ2-7, with 11 nucleotides matching TRBD1. Germline assignment: CDR1 LGHNA and CDR2 YSLEER. This CDR3 contains 18 residues. The ends lost 0 bases at V and 4 bases at J; junction bases unmatched: 11. The CDR3 DNA is TGCGCCAGCAGCCAAGAAGGGGTCGGGGGACAGGGGGTTTACGAGCAGTACTTC. As protein: CASSQEGVGGQGVYEQYF.

This clone was seen a single time. The chain couples TRBV28 to TRBJ2-7; D could derive from TRBD1 or TRBD2 (6 bases each). Germline lookup yields CDR1 MDHEN and CDR2 SYDVKM. Deletions cut 6 bases from V and 2 bases from J, with 26 bases between. The CDR3 contains 18 residues. CDR3 region: CASRVPQGLGGLPYEQYF. The CDR3 DNA reads as TGTGCCAGCAGGGTCCCCCAGGGGTTAGGAGGGCTCCCCTACGAGCAGTACTTC.